A selection of T cell receptor beta chains follows, all from one sample in a study of cytomegalovirus exposure and HLA in healthy donors. Using immunoSEQ multiplex PCR, the repertoire was profiled, and TCRdb retains in-frame clones only, with some absent. The table lists about 98,000 clones, more than 70% of them singletons. The sequenced sample consisted of PBMCs. These TCRs come from a man between 18 and 35 years old in good health and CMV-seropositive. The CDR3 runs from the conserved cysteine through the conserved F or W. A row's size may be missing; if present it is once, few, many or a size class.

j_gene: TRBJ2-7
v_gene: TRBV15
abundance: -
CDR3aa: CATSTDSSHQYF

j_gene: TRBJ2-7
v_gene: TRBV28
abundance: -
CDR3aa: CASSLYAAASYEQYF

j_gene: TRBJ2-2
v_gene: TRBV7-9
abundance: -
CDR3aa: CASSFERGMRTGELFF

j_gene: TRBJ1-2
v_gene: TRBV5-6
abundance: -
CDR3aa: CASSLDLGSNGYTF

j_gene: TRBJ2-7
v_gene: TRBV27
abundance: -
CDR3aa: CASSLSTSYEQYF

j_gene: TRBJ1-2
v_gene: TRBV18
abundance: -
CDR3aa: CASSPQGGERGYTF

j_gene: TRBJ1-1
v_gene: TRBV5-1
abundance: -
CDR3aa: CASSLTVVDTEAFF

j_gene: TRBJ2-5
v_gene: TRBV19
abundance: -
CDR3aa: CASSIAGVAETQYF

j_gene: TRBJ2-7
v_gene: TRBV5-1
abundance: few
CDR3aa: CASSLRGQPRHEQYF

j_gene: TRBJ2-3
v_gene: TRBV30
abundance: few
CDR3aa: CAWSREGLTDTQYF

j_gene: TRBJ1-3
v_gene: TRBV6-6
abundance: few
CDR3aa: CASRAPAGNTIYF

j_gene: TRBJ2-7
v_gene: TRBV9
abundance: once
CDR3aa: CARAFSYEQYF

j_gene: TRBJ1-1
v_gene: TRBV7-2
abundance: -
CDR3aa: CASSETGWGDTEAFF

j_gene: TRBJ2-1
v_gene: TRBV27
abundance: -
CDR3aa: CASSFLGAGEQFF

j_gene: TRBJ1-2
v_gene: TRBV19
abundance: -
CDR3aa: CASSRGTESYGYTF

j_gene: TRBJ1-6
v_gene: TRBV28
abundance: -
CDR3aa: CASSSWDRDNSPLHF

j_gene: TRBJ2-7
v_gene: TRBV9
abundance: -
CDR3aa: CASSMGDSSYEQYF

j_gene: TRBJ1-1
v_gene: TRBV7-8
abundance: -
CDR3aa: CASSLGGQGREAFF

j_gene: TRBJ1-1
v_gene: TRBV11-3
abundance: once
CDR3aa: CASSLSWAGPDTEAFF

j_gene: TRBJ2-5
v_gene: TRBV6-6
abundance: few
CDR3aa: CASSYPGQGVQETQYF

j_gene: TRBJ2-7
v_gene: TRBV25-1
abundance: -
CDR3aa: CASTAGGIYEQYF

j_gene: TRBJ1-1
v_gene: TRBV7-8
abundance: -
CDR3aa: CASSETGNTEAFF

j_gene: TRBJ2-5
v_gene: TRBV5-1
abundance: -
CDR3aa: CASNGDNPRETQYF

j_gene: TRBJ1-4
v_gene: TRBV6-5
abundance: -
CDR3aa: CASSYGSNNEKLFF

j_gene: TRBJ1-1
v_gene: TRBV30
abundance: -
CDR3aa: CAWSFSTANTEAFF

j_gene: TRBJ1-6
v_gene: TRBV7-9
abundance: few
CDR3aa: CASSIQGVSPLHF

j_gene: TRBJ1-1
v_gene: TRBV28
abundance: -
CDR3aa: CASRRRGLNTEAFF

j_gene: TRBJ2-5
v_gene: TRBV18
abundance: -
CDR3aa: CASSPIMSAGLGETQYF

j_gene: TRBJ2-7
v_gene: TRBV7-6
abundance: -
CDR3aa: CASSFSETTGEQYF

j_gene: TRBJ2-3
v_gene: TRBV9
abundance: -
CDR3aa: CASSPFVGTDTQYF

j_gene: TRBJ1-5
v_gene: TRBV10-1
abundance: -
CDR3aa: CASSEFLKIDSLYSNQPQHF

j_gene: TRBJ2-1
v_gene: TRBV7-9
abundance: -
CDR3aa: CASSLDVAGTNNEQFF

j_gene: TRBJ2-3
v_gene: TRBV5-4
abundance: -
CDR3aa: CASSKTGGPTDTQYF

j_gene: TRBJ1-3
v_gene: TRBV6-1
abundance: -
CDR3aa: CASSEGGSGNTIYF

j_gene: TRBJ1-5
v_gene: TRBV30
abundance: -
CDR3aa: CAWSVRGGQPQHF

j_gene: TRBJ2-5
v_gene: TRBV9
abundance: -
CDR3aa: CASSFLAEETQYF

j_gene: TRBJ2-5
v_gene: TRBV29-1
abundance: -
CDR3aa: CSVPVLAPETQYF

j_gene: TRBJ2-2
v_gene: TRBV2
abundance: -
CDR3aa: CASSEDWAGGRTGELFF

j_gene: TRBJ1-5
v_gene: TRBV2
abundance: -
CDR3aa: CASSPGLGLGQPQHF

j_gene: TRBJ2-5
v_gene: TRBV6-5
abundance: once
CDR3aa: CASSPGLIIETQYF

j_gene: TRBJ1-6
v_gene: TRBV7-9
abundance: -
CDR3aa: CASSSPLTASSYNSPLHF

j_gene: TRBJ2-7
v_gene: TRBV27
abundance: -
CDR3aa: CASSFTTRDRGPGEQYF